Listed here are 8 T cell receptor beta chains from one sample, sequenced in a study of OX40 agonist ivuxolimab in advanced cancers. Using immunoSEQ multiplex PCR, the repertoire was profiled, and TCRdb retains in-frame clones only, with some absent. This table has tens of thousands of clones, around nine tenths appearing once. Here the sequenced sample was CD4+ or CD8+ T cells sorted from blood, taken in a trial of the OX40 agonist ivuxolimab. These receptors came from an adult with an advanced solid tumor such as melanoma, head and neck, liver or kidney cancer.

The V call is TRBV5-1, the J call TRBJ2-1; no reliable D call. The CDR3 sequence is 11 residues long. The V end was cut by 0 bases, the J end by 9 bases, with 4 bases between. The germline CDR1 and CDR2 sequences are SGHRS and YFSETQ. The CDR3 DNA follows: TGCGCCAGCAGCTTGGATAGTGAGCAGTTCTTC. The encoded protein is CASSLDSEQFF.

V and J are TRBV6-5 and TRBJ1-2, with no clear D. The CDR3 spans 15 residues. Trimming left V 6 bases short and J 3 bases short, with 17 bases between. Germline CDR1 is MNHEY and CDR2 is SVGAGI. Here the CDR3 DNA reads TGTGCCAGCAGCCTAAAGCAGGAGTGGGACTATGGCTACACCTTC. Protein product: CASSLKQEWDYGYTF.

The rearrangement uses TRBV4-1 and TRBJ1-2, with 8 bases aligning to TRBD1. J lost 7 bases, V lost 4 bases, and 8 bases had no gene match. Germline V gives CDR1 MGHRA, CDR2 YSYEKL. This CDR3 has 14 amino acids. CDR3 loop: CASSPYQGASGYTF. CDR3 coding DNA: TGCGCCAGCAGCCCTTACCAGGGGGCGAGTGGCTACACCTTC.

The chain couples TRBV6-1 to TRBJ2-7; tentatively, D is TRBD1 (6 bases). V was pared by 0 bases and J by 3 bases, with 15 bases between. This CDR3 region has 16 residues. The germline gives CDR1 MNHNS, CDR2 SASEGT. This CDR3 is CASSEAQRTAGYEQYF. The CDR3 DNA sequence: TGTGCCAGCAGTGAAGCCCAGAGGACAGCAGGCTACGAGCAGTACTTC.

The rearrangement links TRBV30 to TRBJ2-5; tentatively, D is TRBD1 or TRBD2 (5 bases each). V was shortened by 3 bases and J by 1 base, with 9 bases between the two germline ends. Germline values: CDR1 GTSNPN, CDR2 SVGIG (reference sequence). The CDR3 is 13 residues long. The DNA for the CDR3 is TGTGCCTGGAGAAGGGACCTCCAAGAGACCCAGTACTTC. Encoded protein: CAWRRDLQETQYF. The full variable domain, rest sourced from reference TRBV30 and TRBJ2-5, is SQTIHQWPATLVQPVGSPLSLECTVEGTSNPNLYWYRQAAGRGLQLLFYSVGIGQISSEVPQNLSASRPQDRQFILSSKKLLLSDSGFYLCAWRRDLQETQYFGPGTRLLVL.

V and J are TRBV30 and TRBJ1-2; a possible D gene is TRBD1 (5 bases). The CDR3 loop spans 12 amino acids. The germline CDR1 and CDR2 sequences are GTSNPN and SVGIG (reference sequence). The V and J ends lost 2 bases and 5 bases respectively, with 9 bases between them. The CDR3 protein is CAWSRAGYGYTF. The CDR3 DNA sequence: TGTGCCTGGAGTCGGGCAGGGTATGGCTACACCTTC. The full variable domain, completed using reference TRBV30 and TRBJ1-2, is SQTIHQWPATLVQPVGSPLSLECTVEGTSNPNLYWYRQAAGRGLQLLFYSVGIGQISSEVPQNLSASRPQDRQFILSSKKLLLSDSGFYLCAWSRAGYGYTFGSGTRLTVV.

The genes are TRBV7-3 and TRBJ2-3; 9 bases match TRBD1. V gave up 2 bases and J gave up 4 bases; unmatched junction bases: 7. Germline-derived CDR1 and CDR2 are SGHTA and FQGTGA. This CDR3 comprises 16 residues. CDR3 loop: CASSLLGQGWADTQYF. As DNA, the CDR3 is TGTGCCAGCAGCTTATTGGGACAGGGTTGGGCAGATACGCAGTATTTT.

The chain carries TRBV11-2 and TRBJ2-2; 7 bases map to TRBD2. Per the germline V gene, CDR1 is SGHAT and CDR2 is FQNNGV. With 3 bases clipped from V and 8 bases from J, the junction kept 9 bases outside the gene matches. The CDR3 totals 15 residues. This CDR3 is CASSFSAGERGELFF. CDR3 nucleotide sequence: TGTGCCAGCAGCTTTTCGGCGGGGGAGAGAGGGGAGCTGTTTTTT.